A single T cell receptor beta chain is shown here with its context. Its antigen is undetermined. Every individual CD8+ T cell subset underwent sorting in triplicate at around 300,000 cells apiece. The data were obtained in a study of CXCR3-negative and CXCR3-positive naive CD8 T cells. Per the germline V gene, CDR1 is DFQATT and CDR2 is SNEGSKA (reference sequence). The CDR3 is 15 amino acids. Broader study findings: Higher TRB CDR3 hydrophobicity marked CXCR3-positive naive cells relative to CXCR3-negative naive cells.

The authors made the TRB cDNA libraries by 5' RACE using UMI labels. TCRdb reprocessed the 5' RACE reads; each CDR3 protein has one entry and no DNA is given. The listing records about 40,000 distinct CDR3 sequences. Sequenced input: naive CXCR3- CD8+ T cells from blood. Subset specified: CD45RO-CCR7+CD27+CD95- naive CD8+ T cells lacking CXCR3 (TNR3-). The source is a human donor in good health. Some clones in this sample may be carry-over from other donors' samples. The chain couples TRBV20-1 to TRBJ2-1; TCRdb names TRBD1, which stays unverified in the absence of DNA. Here the CDR3 reads CSASPSPGSYNEQFF.